The 2 T cell receptor beta chains below all came from one sample that was sequenced in a study of graft-versus-host responses after intestinal transplantation. No antigen has been assigned to these receptors. Sequenced by immunoSEQ multiplex PCR; TCRdb stores in-frame clones only, minus some. The table includes tens of thousands of clones, 85% to 90% detected once. This specimen was unstimulated CD4+ T cells sorted from spleen or lymph node cells, taken before intestinal transplant. The source of these receptors is a human donor who received an intestinal transplant.

This chain joins TRBV5-1 and TRBJ2-5; the D is unclear. Germline CDR1 and CDR2: SGHRS and YFSETQ. The V and J ends lost 0 bases and 4 bases respectively, with 13 bases between them. The CDR3 runs 15 residues. The CDR3 loop reads CASSLGQTVGETQYF. In DNA, the CDR3 is TGCGCCAGCAGCTTGGGTCAGACTGTGGGAGAGACCCAGTACTTC.

The chain joins TRBV5-4 to TRBJ1-1, with a tentative D call TRBD1 (5 bases). Trimming removed 0 bases from V and 7 bases from J, with 10 bases in between. The CDR3 runs 13 residues. CDR1 is SGHNT and CDR2 is YYREEE in the germline V gene (reference sequence). The CDR3 nucleotides read TGTGCCAGCAGCTTGGGGTCGGGGGGTGAAGCTTTCTTT. Translated: CASSLGSGGEAFF.